This entry lists 31 T cell receptor beta chains sequenced from one sample in a study of T cells in Graves' hyperthyroidism and ophthalmopathy. TCR beta CDR3 regions were amplified from RNA transcripts. Primed by the HTBI set, a first-round RT-PCR was run on the TCR CDR3. TCRdb fed the multiplex PCR reads into MiXCR, producing one record per CDR3 protein. The sample has hundreds of thousands of distinct CDR3 sequences, less than 25% seen once. The sample taken for sequencing was blood. All receptors derive from a young man with Graves' ophthalmopathy.

This clonotype was detected ten times or more. The chain combines TRBV20-1 with TRBJ1-5, with D perhaps matching TRBD1 (6 bases). The CDR3 runs 15 residues. Trimming left V 6 bases short and J 2 bases short, with 17 bases between. The germline gives CDR1 DFQATT, CDR2 SNEGSKA (reference sequence). CDR3: CSASPGQEGNQPQHF. The CDR3 region has the DNA TGCAGTGCCTCTCCGGGACAAGAGGGCAATCAGCCCCAGCATTTT.

This clonotype was counted many times. This rearrangement joins TRBV24-1 to TRBJ2-2, with 7 bases fitting TRBD1. The CDR3 is made up of 15 amino acids. Germline assignment: CDR1 KGHDR and CDR2 SFDVKD. Trimming cost V 5 bases and J 5 bases; bases outside gene matches: 7. The CDR3, as DNA: TGTGCCACCAGTGGCCTGGGACAGCGGACCGGGGAGCTGTTTTTT. Its protein is CATSGLGQRTGELFF.

The table lists this clonotype with a few counts. The CDR3 DNA reads TGTGCCATCAATTCCCGCTATCCGAACTCCTACAATGAGCAGTTCTTC. It encodes CAINSRYPNSYNEQFF. The chain carries TRBV10-3 and TRBJ2-1; D gene ambiguous. The CDR3 is 16 amino acids. Trimming left V 7 bases short and J 0 bases short, with 16 bases between. Germline assignment: CDR1 ENHRY and CDR2 SYGVKD.

Worth noting for this clonotype: Being one base from a much bigger clone, this may be a read error. This rearrangement joins TRBV7-9 to TRBJ1-1; D may be TRBD1 (6 bases). CDR1 is SEHNR and CDR2 is FQNEAQ in the germline V gene (reference sequence). The CDR3 contains 15 residues. V was pared by 0 bases and J by 5 bases, with 13 bases between. Here the CDR3 DNA reads TGTGCCAGCAGCTTAGCGGAGACAGGAGTTACTGAAGCTTTCTTT. Translated: CASSLAETGVTEAFF.

This clonotype was counted ten times or more. The chain carries TRBV28 and TRBJ2-5, with D maybe TRBD1 (5 bases). Germline loops: CDR1 MDHEN, CDR2 SYDVKM. With 2 bases removed from V and 7 bases from J, the gap between germline ends came to 17 bases. The CDR3 consists of 15 residues. The DNA for the CDR3 is TGTGCCAGCAGTTTAGATTCAGGGATTTTAGGGACCCAGTACTTC. Residues: CASSLDSGILGTQYF.

The chain recombines TRBV5-1 with TRBJ2-3, with 8 positions matching TRBD2. CDR3 size: 15 residues. Unmatched junction bases numbered 4, after V lost 4 bases and J lost 0 bases. Germline V gives CDR1 SGHRS, CDR2 YFSETQ. The CDR3 loop is CASSITSGSTDTQYF. For the CDR3, the DNA is TGCGCCAGCAGCATTACTAGCGGTAGCACAGATACGCAGTATTTT.

This clonotype was observed at least ten times. The genes are TRBV7-9 and TRBJ2-7; TRBD1 might be the D (7 bases). Trimming stripped 5 bases from V and 0 bases from J, with 20 bases between. In germline, CDR1 is SEHNR, CDR2 FQNEAQ (reference sequence). CDR3 length equals 17 residues. This chain's CDR3 is CASSRHPGGGLSYEQYF. The CDR3 DNA follows: TGTGCCAGCAGCCGTCATCCCGGAGGGGGCCTCTCCTACGAGCAGTACTTC.

This clonotype was observed a few times. The chain has TRBV7-9 and TRBJ1-2, with 11 bases identical to TRBD1. CDR1 is SEHNR, CDR2 FQNEAQ, per germline (reference sequence). This CDR3 contains 14 residues. With V trimmed by 5 bases and J by 6 bases, 5 bases remained unmatched. CDR3 in DNA: TGTGCCAGCAGCCGGACAGGGGGCATGGATGGCTACACCTTC. Its translation is CASSRTGGMDGYTF.

This clonotype was counted at least ten times. V is TRBV7-2 and J is TRBJ1-5; 8 bases are a match to TRBD1. Germline loops: CDR1 SGHTA, CDR2 FQGNSA. The junction had 4 bases not matched to a gene; V was cut back by 2 bases and J by 1 base. The CDR3 loop spans 16 amino acids. CDR3 DNA sequence: TGTGCCAGCAGCTTACAGGGGGCTAGGAGCAATCAGCCCCAGCATTTT. Translation: CASSLQGARSNQPQHF. Drawing the rest from reference TRBV7-2 and TRBJ1-5, the complete variable domain is GAGVSQSPSNKVTEKGKDVELRCDPISGHTALYWYRQSLGQGLEFLIYFQGNSAPDKSGLPSDRFSAERTGGSVSTLTIQRTQQEDSAVYLCASSLQGARSNQPQHFGDGTRLSIL.

This clonotype showed up just a few times. The chain combines TRBV10-3 with TRBJ2-7; 12 positions match TRBD2. Germline assignment: CDR1 ENHRY and CDR2 SYGVKD. There are 15 residues in the CDR3. Trimming removed 2 bases from V and 4 bases from J; junction bases left unmatched: 3. The CDR3 sequence is CAISEKTSGSYEQYF. CDR3 DNA sequence: TGTGCCATCAGTGAGAAGACTAGCGGGAGTTACGAGCAGTACTTC.

This clonotype appeared many times. This rearrangement joins TRBV11-2 to TRBJ1-1, with unresolved D. Germline V gene data show CDR1 as SGHAT and CDR2 as FQNNGV. V was clipped by 8 bases and J by 1 base, with 14 bases between them. The CDR3 extends over 14 amino acids. CDR3 sequence (DNA): TGTGCCAGCCTACCCCCCCTTACGAACACTGAAGCTTTCTTT. It yields the protein CASLPPLTNTEAFF.

This clonotype was picked up a small number of times. The chain uses TRBV30 and TRBJ2-7, with 13 positions matching TRBD2. Per germline, CDR1 GTSNPN and CDR2 SVGIG (reference sequence). The junction had 5 bases not matched to a gene; V was cut back by 2 bases and J by 7 bases. The CDR3 covers 14 residues. This chain's CDR3 is CAWSWTSGRLEQYF. The CDR3 region has the DNA TGTGCCTGGAGTTGGACTAGCGGGAGATTGGAGCAGTACTTC.

This clonotype was counted at least ten times. The chain joins TRBV5-8 to TRBJ1-1; TRBD1 matches at 8 bases. V lost 5 bases, J lost 2 bases, and 11 bases stayed unmatched. The germline gives CDR1 SGHTS, CDR2 YDEGEE. The CDR3 spans 16 residues. The CDR3 DNA is TGTGCCAGCAGTCTTGGGCAGGGGGCACTTAACACTGAAGCTTTCTTT. It codes for CASSLGQGALNTEAFF.

This clonotype was observed at least ten times. The chain is built from TRBV11-2 and TRBJ2-3; TRBD2 might be the D (5 bases). The CDR3 has 15 residues. V lost 1 base and J lost 4, with 12 bases in between. CDR1 and CDR2 from the germline V gene are SGHAT and FQNNGV. The CDR3 spells CASSLAHPGADTQYF. The CDR3 DNA reads TGTGCCAGCAGCTTAGCCCACCCCGGGGCAGATACGCAGTATTTT.

The chain recombines TRBV7-2 with TRBJ2-7, with 7 bases identical to TRBD1. Looked up from germline, CDR1 is SGHTA and CDR2 is FQGNSA. The junction had 3 bases not matched to a gene; V was cut back by 4 bases and J by 6 bases. The CDR3 length is 12 residues. CDR3 in amino acids: CASSSAGGEQYF. The CDR3, as DNA: TGTGCCAGCAGCTCAGCAGGGGGCGAGCAGTACTTC.

This clonotype was seen a few times. The chain carries TRBV20-1 and TRBJ2-3; tentative D call: TRBD2 (6 bases). Trimming cost V 7 bases and J 2 bases, with 13 bases left between them. CDR3 size: 13 residues. The germline V gene has CDR1 DFQATT and CDR2 SNEGSKA (reference sequence). This CDR3 is CSGAGWLTDTQYF. The DNA for the CDR3 is TGCAGTGGTGCGGGATGGCTCACAGATACGCAGTATTTT.

This clonotype was found many times. The CDR3: CASIQFYEQYF. The CDR3 DNA sequence: TGTGCCAGCATACAGTTTTACGAGCAGTACTTC. The chain has TRBV6-1 and TRBJ2-7, with D unclear. Germline lookup yields CDR1 MNHNS and CDR2 SASEGT. This CDR3 is 11 amino acids long. Trimming took off 7 bases at V and 4 bases at J, with 8 bases between the two ends.

Only a few counts were recorded for this clonotype. This sequence joins TRBV29-1 and TRBJ1-1; D remains ambiguous. The CDR3 totals 11 residues. V was cut by 3 bases and J by 1 base, with 3 bases left in between. Per the germline V gene, CDR1 is SQVTM and CDR2 is ANQGSEA. The CDR3 bases are TGCAGCGTTGATTCGAACACTGAAGCTTTCTTT. Amino acid sequence: CSVDSNTEAFF.

This rearrangement joins TRBV19 to TRBJ1-2; D remains unclear. The V end lost 7 bases, the J end lost 8 bases, and 11 bases lay between the germline ends. This CDR3 region has 11 residues. Germline CDR1 LNHDA, CDR2 SQIVND (reference sequence). CDR3 bases: TGTGCCAGTACCAACAACAGCGGCTACACCTTC. Translating it yields CASTNNSGYTF.

This clonotype was counted a few times. V and J are TRBV12-3 or TRBV12-4 and TRBJ2-4; D may be TRBD1 (6 bases). V lost 4 bases, J lost 0 bases, and 10 bases lay in between. The CDR3 length is 15 residues. In DNA, the CDR3 is TGTGCCAGCAGTTCAGGGGTCTTAGCCAAAAACATTCAGTACTTC. Its translation: CASSSGVLAKNIQYF.

This clonotype turned up a few times. The chain uses TRBV30 and TRBJ1-6; 7 nucleotides line up with TRBD1. The CDR3 runs 14 residues. V trimming: 3 bases; J trimming: 5 bases; junction bases outside the gene matches: 4. CDR1 GTSNPN and CDR2 SVGIG come from the germline V gene (reference sequence). The CDR3 bases are TGTGCCTGGAGGGCCGGGACAGATAATTCACCCCTCCACTTT. The encoded protein is CAWRAGTDNSPLHF.

The genes are TRBV6-1 and TRBJ2-1, with D possibly being TRBD2 (5 bases). Germline V gene sequence: CDR1 MNHNS, CDR2 SASEGT. There are 12 residues in the CDR3. V lost 7 bases and J 6 bases, leaving 10 bases between the germline ends. The CDR3 nucleotides read TGTGCCAGCAAAAGGGAGAGCAATGAGCAGTTCTTC. Protein: CASKRESNEQFF.

This clonotype was found many times. The J gene is TRBJ2-3, the V gene TRBV5-1; 10 bases align to TRBD2. V shed 4 bases, J shed 3 bases, and the junction held 5 bases outside the gene matches. The CDR3 contains 15 residues. Germline CDR1 SGHRS, CDR2 YFSETQ. CDR3 in amino acids: CASSPSGRQTDTQYF. Here the CDR3 DNA reads TGCGCCAGCAGCCCTAGCGGGAGACAAACAGATACGCAGTATTTT.

This clonotype has more than one count but fewer than ten. The V gene is TRBV10-3, the J gene TRBJ1-2; the D is unclear. V shed 3 bases and J shed 0 bases, with 11 bases lying between them. This CDR3 spans 15 amino acids. Germline values: CDR1 ENHRY, CDR2 SYGVKD. This CDR3 is CAISDVPGANYGYTF. CDR3 DNA sequence: TGTGCCATCAGTGATGTCCCAGGAGCTAACTATGGCTACACCTTC.

This rearrangement joins TRBV20-1 to TRBJ1-1; a weak D match, TRBD1 (5 bases). The germline CDR1 and CDR2 sequences are DFQATT and SNEGSKA (reference sequence). Trimming took off 5 bases at V and 6 bases at J, with 19 bases between the two ends. The CDR3 extends over 14 amino acids. CDR3 residues: CSAGMSRVGAEAFF. The CDR3 bases are TGCAGTGCTGGGATGAGCCGCGTAGGGGCTGAAGCTTTCTTT.

V is TRBV4-1 and J is TRBJ1-2; D is uncertain. The CDR3 is 14 residues long. CDR1 is MGHRA and CDR2 is YSYEKL in the germline V gene. Trimming shortened V by 1 base and J by 0 bases, and 6 bases separated the two germline ends. This chain's CDR3 is CASSQGYPNYGYTF. CDR3 sequence (DNA): TGCGCCAGCAGCCAAGGATATCCTAACTATGGCTACACCTTC.

This chain uses TRBV30 with TRBJ2-3, with D uncertain. Trimming cost V 0 bases and J 6 bases, with 7 bases left between them. The CDR3 covers 12 residues. Germline V lookup: CDR1 GTSNPN, CDR2 SVGIG (reference sequence). CDR3 sequence: CAWSVWGDTQYF. The CDR3 bases are TGTGCCTGGAGTGTATGGGGTGATACGCAGTATTTT.

This clonotype was counted a few times. The chain has TRBV10-3 and TRBJ2-7, with D possibly being TRBD1 (6 bases). The CDR3 has 12 residues. Germline assignment: CDR1 ENHRY and CDR2 SYGVKD. V shed 4 bases and J shed 6 bases, with 10 bases lying between them. CDR3 DNA: TGTGCCATCAGTGGGACAGCCGTCGAGCAGTACTTC. Translated, it gives CAISGTAVEQYF.

This clonotype was detected only a few times. At one end, the junction sequence differs from germline, possibly due to a read error. This chain joins TRBV7-3 and TRBJ2-7; D gene uncertain. Germline-derived CDR1 and CDR2 are SGHTA and FQGTGA. This CDR3 comprises 15 residues. The CDR3 protein is CASSVTLPAIFEQYF. As DNA, the CDR3 is TGTGCCAGCAGCGTAACACTCCCGGCCATTTTTGAGCAGTACTTC.

At least ten counts were recorded for this clonotype. The V and J genes are TRBV2 and TRBJ1-4; D ambiguous. V shed 8 bases and J shed 0 bases, with 7 bases lying between them. Germline loops: CDR1 SNHLY, CDR2 FYNNEI. This CDR3 spans 13 amino acids. In nucleotides, the CDR3 is TGTGCCAGCCAGTCGACAACTAATGAAAAACTGTTTTTT. Residues: CASQSTTNEKLFF.

CDR3 nucleotide sequence: TGTGCCAGCAGCCCGGTGACAGGGGGAGTTAATGAAAAACTGTTTTTT. It translates to CASSPVTGGVNEKLFF. The chain uses TRBV7-2 and TRBJ1-4, with 9 bases matching TRBD1. Trimming at V came to 5 bases and at J to 4 bases, leaving 8 bases not matched to a gene. The CDR3 is 16 amino acids. Looked up from germline, CDR1 is SGHTA and CDR2 is FQGNSA.